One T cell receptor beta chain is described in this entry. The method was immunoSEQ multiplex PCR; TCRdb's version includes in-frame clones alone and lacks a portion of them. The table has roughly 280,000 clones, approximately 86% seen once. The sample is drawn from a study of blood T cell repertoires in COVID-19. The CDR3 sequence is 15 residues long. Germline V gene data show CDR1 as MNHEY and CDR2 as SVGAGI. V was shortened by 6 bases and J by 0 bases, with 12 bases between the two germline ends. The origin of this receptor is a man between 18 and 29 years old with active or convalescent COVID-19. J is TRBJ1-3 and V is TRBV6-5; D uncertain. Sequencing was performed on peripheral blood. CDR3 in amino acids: CASRRGRFSGNTIYF. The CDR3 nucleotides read TGTGCCAGCAGACGCGGTCGATTCTCTGGAAACACCATATATTTT.